This T cell receptor (beta chain) emerged from a study of T cells in Graves' hyperthyroidism and ophthalmopathy (dated by TCRdb to between 2019 and 2020). General notes on the study: To identify distinguishing TCR V-J signatures, a discovery cohort of 95 to 100 patients was used, comprising some 45 with Graves' ophthalmopathy and about 59 with stable Graves' hyperthyroidism. The roughly 91 discovery patients were randomly divided into training and test sets at a 7:3 ratio. In addition, the study compared T-cell repertoires in thyroid tissue and in blood from about 6 Graves' hyperthyroidism patients. An independent validation cohort of around 20 hyperthyroidism patients and about 16 patients who later progressed to ophthalmopathy tested prospective prediction of ophthalmopathy. TCR Vbeta CDR3 sequencing of 130 to 150 peripheral blood samples (over 40 ophthalmopathy, about 75 hyperthyroidism and roughly 17 progressor patients) is reported in the paper. After sampling, hyperthyroidism patients received methimazole starting at 30 mg daily, and ophthalmopathy patients received high-dose intravenous methylprednisolone.

General study outcomes and caveats: No statistical method was used to fix the sample size in advance, and group allocation was not hidden from the investigators. In validation, the model predicted progression to ophthalmopathy with 55% to 71% sensitivity and around 72% specificity, a median of 6.5 months before onset. Blood samples also contained most of the expanded thyroid clonotypes (frequency above 0.001), which suggests that blood repertoires may reflect thyroid immune responses. A model built on a 13 V-J signature distinguished ophthalmopathy from stable hyperthyroidism, reaching around 87% sensitivity and around 81% specificity in cross-validation and 80%/75% in testing.

This clonotype was seen a handful of times. Its antigen is unknown. No much larger clone exists at a distance of one base, and base qualities are not known. Graves' hyperthyroidism was defined as stable when no progression to ophthalmopathy occurred over 18 months of follow-up. Hyperthyroidism patients were newly diagnosed, with disease duration under 2 months, and aged 18 to 65 years. Exclusion was applied to patients with uncontrolled infections, other autoimmune diseases, pregnancy or lactation. Clinical symptoms, serum thyroxine and TRAb, thyroid ultrasound, and orbital computed tomography formed the basis for the diagnoses. Total RNA was extracted using Trizol reagent, and RNA quality was assessed on an Agilent 2100 Bioanalyzer. Amplification of TCR beta CDR3 regions was carried out from RNA transcripts. A first-round RT-PCR of the TCR CDR3 used the HTBI primer set with the Qiagen OneStep RT-PCR kit. Libraries were constructed in a second round of multiplex PCR, after which size selection and purification were performed. Sequencing of the libraries was done on an Illumina HiSeq2000 using paired-end 100 bp reads. Regarding the original processing steps: SOAPnuke was used to process the raw data, with reads discarded if the reads contained adapters or uncalled bases, had a mean Phred below 15, or lacked an exact constant-primer or identifier match. High-quality paired reads were merged using COPE v1.2.5, and each unique nucleotide sequence was defined as a clonotype. MiTCR v1.1 was used to align clonotypes to the IMGT TRBV, TRBD and TRBJ reference segments. The analysis included only V-J combinations with a frequency above 0.0001, which together covered 98% to 99.2% of the repertoires. A TCS score was defined as the ratio between F50 (clonal expansion) and ExV (chaos), using BLOSUM62-based TCRdist between CDR3 peptides within each V-J. Welch's t-statistics and random forest reduced around 520 V-J features to 13, which were used in a naive Bayes classifier (R e1071). The similarity between thyroid and blood repertoires was quantified using the Morisita-Horn index. Clones were called with MiXCR by TCRdb after fastp trimmed the public reads at Q25, and only in-frame beta chains were retained. Merged by CDR3 protein, the rows form single entries marked with the most common genes and DNA. The V and J calls, along with clone size, are taken from TCRdb and not from the paper's own processing. The sample includes a few hundred thousand distinct CDR3 sequences, with roughly 50% observed a single time. Approximately 7.5% of the sample rests with the top ten.

V and J are truncated by 0 bases and 12 bases respectively, leaving an intervening sequence of 29 bases. CDR1 and CDR2 (LGHNA, YSLEER) derive from the germline V gene. The CDR3 runs 19 amino acids, cysteine and phenylalanine included. This entry keeps only the CDR3 DNA: 57 bases, framed from base 1. Recombination joined TRBV4-3 with TRBJ1-4; TRBD1 is perhaps the D gene, given 6 matching bases. This receptor was taken from a woman aged 18-29 years with Graves' hyperthyroidism. Sequenced: peripheral blood or thyroid tissue (not recorded which). CDR3 sequence: CASSQDDWGAGRVSGELFF. Read as DNA, the sequence is TGCGCCAGCAGCCAAGATGATTGGGGGGCAGGTCGGGTTTCGGGGGAACTGTTTTTT.